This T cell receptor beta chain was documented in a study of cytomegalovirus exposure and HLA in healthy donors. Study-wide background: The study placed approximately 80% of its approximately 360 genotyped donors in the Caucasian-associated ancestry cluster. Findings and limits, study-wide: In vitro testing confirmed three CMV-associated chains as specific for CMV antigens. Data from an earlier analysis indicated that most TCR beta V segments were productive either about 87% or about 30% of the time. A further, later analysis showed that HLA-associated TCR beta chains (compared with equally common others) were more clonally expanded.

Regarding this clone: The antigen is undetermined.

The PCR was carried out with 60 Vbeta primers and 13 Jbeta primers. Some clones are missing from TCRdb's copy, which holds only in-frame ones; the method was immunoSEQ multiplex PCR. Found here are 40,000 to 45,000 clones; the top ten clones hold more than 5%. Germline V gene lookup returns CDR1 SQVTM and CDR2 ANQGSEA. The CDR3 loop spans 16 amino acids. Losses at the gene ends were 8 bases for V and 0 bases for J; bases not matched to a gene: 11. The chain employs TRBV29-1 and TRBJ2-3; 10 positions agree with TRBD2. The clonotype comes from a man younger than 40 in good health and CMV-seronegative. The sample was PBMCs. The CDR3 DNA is TGCAGCCTGAGGGGGACTAGCGATTCTAGCACAGATACGCAGTATTTT. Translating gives CSLRGTSDSSTDTQYF.